The 11 T cell receptor beta chains listed next were all sequenced from one sample in a study of cytomegalovirus exposure and HLA in healthy donors. A multiplex PCR was run with 60 Vbeta primers and 13 Jbeta primers. The protocol was immunoSEQ multiplex PCR, while the TCRdb copy is restricted to in-frame clones and leaves out a portion. The sample shows 70,000 to 75,000 clones, approximately 75% of them seen only once. What was sequenced was PBMCs. These receptors were taken from a woman aged 40 to 49 in good health and CMV-seropositive.

This chain joins TRBV7-3 and TRBJ2-7, with 9 bases identical to TRBD2. Germline-derived CDR1 and CDR2 are SGHTA and FQGTGA. This CDR3 spans 15 amino acids. After removal of 5 bases from V and 8 bases from J, the junction contained 13 bases not matched to a gene. This CDR3 reads CASSPEPGLAIKQYF. The DNA of the CDR3 is TGTGCCAGCAGCCCTGAACCGGGACTAGCCATAAAGCAGTACTTC.

The genes are TRBV7-2 and TRBJ2-2; TRBD1 might be the D (5 bases). Trimming took off 2 bases at V and 6 bases at J, with 16 bases between the two ends. CDR1 and CDR2 (germline): SGHTA, FQGNSA. The CDR3 is made up of 16 amino acids. CDR3 DNA sequence: TGTGCCAGCAGCTTAAGGTCAGGGATCGGATCCGGGGAGCTGTTTTTT. This codes for CASSLRSGIGSGELFF.

This sequence joins TRBV2 and TRBJ1-5; D not certain. The germline gives CDR1 SNHLY, CDR2 FYNNEI. The germline V and J ends were trimmed by 6 bases and 4 bases, with 10 bases remaining between them. This CDR3 is built from 13 residues. CDR3 region: CASRLTGNQPQHF. CDR3 sequence (DNA): TGTGCCAGCAGGTTGACGGGGAATCAGCCCCAGCATTTT. The entire variable domain, with the rest obtained from reference TRBV2 and TRBJ1-5, is as follows: EPEVTQTPSHQVTQMGQEVILRCVPISNHLYFYWYRQILGQKVEFLVSFYNNEISEKSEIFDDQFSVERPDGSNFTLKIRSTKLEDSAMYFCASRLTGNQPQHFGDGTRLSIL.

V and J are TRBV30 and TRBJ1-4; 7 bases agree with TRBD1. The CDR3 extends over 13 amino acids. Germline CDR1 GTSNPN, CDR2 SVGIG (reference sequence). Germline trimming cut 5 bases from V and 8 bases from J; bases unmatched to any gene: 8. The CDR3 coding sequence is TGTGCCTGGTCCCCCGACAGGGTCGAAAAACTGTTTTTT. It specifies CAWSPDRVEKLFF.

The gene calls are TRBV6-5 and TRBJ1-4; 8 positions agree with TRBD1. Germline CDR1 reads MNHEY; CDR2 reads SVGAGI. There are 12 residues in the CDR3. The V and J ends lost 5 bases and 14 bases, in that order; junction bases with no gene match: 7. CDR3 loop: CASSPRTGRLFF. CDR3 sequence (DNA): TGTGCCAGCAGTCCCCGGACAGGGCGGCTGTTTTTT.

V usage is TRBV5-1 and J usage is TRBJ1-4; D is possibly TRBD1 (5 bases). V was cut by 0 bases and J by 7 bases, with 13 bases left in between. Per the germline V gene, CDR1 is SGHRS and CDR2 is YFSETQ. The CDR3 has 15 residues. CDR3 in DNA: TGCGCCAGCAGCTTGGATGTAGGGGAGGGTGAAAAACTGTTTTTT. Residues: CASSLDVGEGEKLFF.

The chain is built from TRBV12-5 and TRBJ1-2; perhaps TRBD1 as D (6 bases). The CDR3 loop spans 13 amino acids. Per the germline V gene, CDR1 is LGHNT and CDR2 is FRNRAP. V was cut by 7 bases and J by 2 bases, with 11 bases left in between. The CDR3 protein is CASVPDRNYGYTF. CDR3 DNA: TGTGCTAGTGTCCCCGACAGGAACTATGGCTACACCTTC.

This clone has more than one count but fewer than ten. V is TRBV9 and J is TRBJ1-5, with D tentatively TRBD1 (5 bases). The length of the CDR3 is 15 residues. Germline CDR1 and CDR2: SGDLS and YYNGEE. Trimming left V 0 bases short and J 5 bases short, with 12 bases between. The CDR3 loop is CASSVGALGDQPQHF. CDR3 DNA: TGTGCCAGCAGCGTAGGGGCGTTAGGGGATCAGCCCCAGCATTTT.

The V call is TRBV2, the J call TRBJ2-5; 10 nucleotides match TRBD2. CDR1 and CDR2 (germline): SNHLY, FYNNEI. V gave up 7 bases and J gave up 5 bases; unmatched junction bases: 10. The CDR3 has 15 amino acids. The CDR3 DNA reads TGTGCCAGCACCCTTAATGGACTAGCGGCGGAGACCCAGTACTTC. It yields the protein CASTLNGLAAETQYF.

The chain combines TRBV4-2 with TRBJ2-1, with TRBD2 matching over 10 bases. The CDR3 totals 16 residues. The V segment lost 2 bases and the J segment 8 bases; nucleotides outside the gene matches: 9. CDR1 LGHNA and CDR2 YNFKEQ come from the germline V gene. CDR3 coding DNA: TGTGCCAGCAGCCAAAACCCGAGCGGGGGGGCCGATGAGCAGTTCTTC. Protein product: CASSQNPSGGADEQFF.

This chain uses TRBV7-2 with TRBJ1-1; the match to TRBD1 covers 8 bases. The junction had 4 bases not matched to a gene; V was cut back by 4 bases and J by 3 bases. This CDR3 has 14 amino acids. Germline V lookup: CDR1 SGHTA, CDR2 FQGNSA. CDR3 sequence: CASSWTGPDTEAFF. The CDR3, as DNA: TGTGCCAGCAGCTGGACAGGGCCCGACACTGAAGCTTTCTTT.